The T cell receptor (beta chain) described here comes from a study of identical twins. As to this clonotype: What it binds is unknown.

Whole-study results and caveats: Those out-of-frame alpha sequences shared by twins showed an excess of low generation probability.

TCRdb used MiXCR to reprocess the 5' RACE reads, holding one entry per CDR3 protein. The sample lists around 490,000 distinct CDR3 sequences, around 20% occurring once. These data are also associated with another study on yellow fever vaccine responses in identical twins.

Input material: CD4+ T cells sorted from blood. This TCR came from a woman aged 18-29 years in good health.

CDR3 nucleotides: TGCGCCAGCAGCCCTCGGCGCGGGGGACTAGACCCCCAGGATGAGCAGTTCTTC. This translates into CASSPRRGGLDPQDEQFF. V and J are TRBV4-1 and TRBJ2-1; TRBD2 aligns across 8 bases. CDR1 is MGHRA and CDR2 is YSYEKL in the germline V gene. With V trimmed by 4 bases and J by 8 bases, 19 bases remained unmatched. This CDR3 has 18 residues.